The T cell receptor beta chain described here comes from a study of CD8 T cells in Susac syndrome (dated by TCRdb to about 2019). At the level of the whole study: The study used repertoire sequencing to test whether antigen drove CD8+ T cell activation and differentiation in Susac syndrome. The clonality of the CD8+ T cell repertoire was compared across approximately 11 healthy donors, roughly 14 Susac syndrome patients and roughly 16 multiple sclerosis patients. Results and caveats for the whole study, not just this receptor: The number of individuals in the TCR sequencing and HLA analysis was acknowledged as relatively small.

High-throughput TCR beta sequencing profiled peripheral blood CD8+ and CD4+ T cells from healthy donors, Susac syndrome patients and multiple sclerosis patients. Treatment-naive patients with stable or active relapsing-remitting disease fulfilling revised McDonald criteria were used as multiple sclerosis controls. Bulk CD8+ and CD4+ T cells were purified by magnetic negative isolation, while CD8+ TEMRA cells were enriched using FACS. Blood was drawn into EDTA tubes, processed within 24 hours, and PBMCs were isolated by density gradient centrifugation. PBMCs intended for TCR sequencing were frozen in liquid nitrogen and were later thawed in a 37 degrees C water bath. A purity of at least 90% was achieved for sorted or isolated CD4+, CD8+ and CD8+ TEMRA cells. RNA was extracted with the RNeasy kit and roughly 0.45 to 1 ug was reverse transcribed using random hexamers. TCR beta CDR3 regions were amplified with the immunoSEQ multiplex PCR assay covering 54 Vbeta and 13 Jbeta segments. To correct PCR amplification bias, a synthetic template baseline was used for both primer optimization and computational correction. In the source study's methods: Only productive sequences were kept, with reads annotated to V, D and J genes according to IMGT and analyzed in immunoSEQ Analyzer. To calculate clonality, Shannon entropy was normalized by log2 of the number of productive unique sequences and then subtracted from one. For each patient and control, public and private clones were evaluated among the 100 most prevalent clones. Clones were defined as Susac-specific when absent from the healthy and MS cohorts, from approximately 970 published viral clones and from other ImmuneACCESS disease sequences. TCRdb ran its own pipeline on the public reads, namely fastp trimming at Q25 and MiXCR clone calling, and kept in-frame beta chains. Each CDR3 protein appears once, grouped with its most common genes and DNA. The V and J calls reflect TCRdb's pipeline rather than the authors' work. The sample includes roughly 80,000 distinct CDR3 sequences, with 75% to 95% observed a single time. The ten largest clones capture under 0.6% of the sample.

Comment on this clonotype: Its antigen is currently not known. No much larger clone exists at a distance of one base, and base qualities are not known.

V loses 6 bases of germline sequence and J loses 4 bases, and the interval between the two ends is 19 bases. The CDR3 starts with the cysteine, ends with the phenylalanine, and has 15 residues. CDR3 DNA is the only sequence kept; it has 45 bases, read in frame from the first base. The germline V gene gives CDR1 as MNHEY and CDR2 as SVGAGI. Sequenced input: CD8+ T cells from PBMCs. This receptor was identified in a human donor with multiple sclerosis. The receptor chain draws on TRBV6-5 and TRBJ2-7; TRBD1 is a possible D gene, resting on 6 matching bases. The nucleotide sequence is TGTGCCAGCAGCATGACCGGGACAAAACCATACGAGCAGTACTTC. This yields the protein CASSMTGTKPYEQYF.